One sample yielded the 20 T cell receptor beta chains listed below, sequenced in a study of tumor and adjacent non-tumor tissue in lung cancer. A modified ARM-PCR protocol with three rounds of nested PCR amplified TCRbeta. TCRdb analysed the multiplex PCR reads with MiXCR anew, one entry per CDR3 protein. The repertoire holds 75,000 to 80,000 distinct CDR3 sequences, over 80% seen once, with about 14% in the top ten. This sample's RNA came from whole unsorted tissue. The sample comprised lung tumor tissue. The receptors shown here come from a woman between 50 and 59 years old with non-small cell lung cancer.

This clonotype has a handful of counts. A junction end diverges from the germline sequence, so it may reflect a read error. The V call is TRBV20-1, the J call TRBJ2-7, with D possibly being TRBD2 (5 bases). CDR1 is DFQATT, CDR2 SNEGSKA, per germline (reference sequence). The CDR3 covers 14 residues. The CDR3 is CSASREGTGCEQYF. CDR3 DNA: TGCAGCGCTAGCCGAGAAGGCACGGGCTGCGAGCAGTACTTC.

Turning to this clonotype: One end of the junction is discordant with germline, which a read error may explain. This chain uses TRBV6-2 or TRBV6-3 with TRBJ2-6, with a possible D match to TRBD1 (6 bases). The length of the CDR3 is 15 residues. Germline V lookup: CDR1 MNHEY, CDR2 SVGEGT. The CDR3 sequence is CAISPDSSGANVLAF. As DNA, the CDR3 is TGTGCCATCAGCCCGGACAGCTCTGGGGCCAACGTCCTGGCTTTC.

As concerns this clonotype: Mismatch with germline at one junction end may stem from a read error. The gene calls are TRBV20-1 and TRBJ2-7; 7 bases align to TRBD1. CDR3 length: 16 amino acids. The germline V gene encodes CDR1 DFQATT and CDR2 SNEGSKA (reference sequence). CDR3 loop: CSVRGLRADRSYEQYF. The CDR3, as DNA: TGCAGTGTTAGAGGCCTAAGGGCGGACAGGTCCTACGAGCAGTACTTC.

Comments on this clonotype: The CDR3 ends on some other residue instead of the conserved phenylalanine or tryptophan, so this is likely a read error. The chain recombines TRBV29-1 with TRBJ2-7; 8 bases are a match to TRBD2. The CDR3 is made up of 14 amino acids. Germline V gives CDR1 SQVTM, CDR2 ANQGSEA. CDR3 protein: CSVDGTSGSYEQYL. CDR3 nucleotides: TGCAGTGTTGACGGGACTAGTGGGAGCTACGAGCAGTACCTC.

In the case of this clonotype: The CDR3 does not end in the conserved phenylalanine or tryptophan, so this is likely a read error. It is unclear where the CDR3 begins or ends on the DNA, so no DNA is shown, and the CDR3 is as TCRdb lists it. The V and J genes are TRBV6-1 and TRBJ2-2; TRBD1 reflects the table's D call only, with no check against the DNA. Germline-derived CDR1 and CDR2 are MNHNS and SASEGT. The CDR3 adds up to 13 amino acids, both ends counted. The CDR3 reads CASTNRGTGELLL.

V and J are TRBV11-2 and TRBJ2-1, with D unresolved. V lost 9 bases and J lost 8, with 14 bases in between. The CDR3 extends over 12 amino acids. The V gene's germline CDR1 is SGHAT and CDR2 FQNNGV. CDR3 loop: CASNLRVYEQFF. CDR3 sequence (DNA): TGTGCCAGTAACTTAAGGGTATATGAGCAGTTCTTC.

Regarding this clonotype: A much larger clone is a single base away; this may be a read error. The V call is TRBV7-9, the J call TRBJ2-6; the D is unclear. Germline assignment: CDR1 SEHNR and CDR2 FQNEAQ (reference sequence). CDR3 length: 16 residues. Here the CDR3 DNA reads TGTGCCAGCAACTTATCTACGGCCTCTGGGGCCAACGTCCTGACTTTC. It yields the protein CASNLSTASGANVLTF.

The sample holds one count of this clonotype. The genes are TRBV12-3 or TRBV12-4 and TRBJ2-2, with 7 nucleotides matching TRBD1. The CDR3 contains 15 residues. J was trimmed by 15 bases and V by 5 bases; bases with no gene match: 18. DNA for the CDR3: TGTGCCAGCAGTGGACAGGAGGCTGTGACCGGGGATATGTTTTTT. Amino acids: CASSGQEAVTGDMFF.

Only a few counts were recorded for this clonotype. The rearrangement uses TRBV11-2 and TRBJ2-5; a possible D gene is TRBD2 (6 bases). CDR1 and CDR2 from the germline V gene are SGHAT and FQNNGV. This CDR3 region has 15 residues. Trimming stripped 8 bases from V and 4 bases from J, with 20 bases between. The chain's CDR3 is CASSLSMGGRETQYF. As DNA, the CDR3 is TGTGCCAGCTCCCTTTCTATGGGGGGACGAGAGACCCAGTACTTC.

A word on this clonotype: One end of the junction is discordant with germline, which a read error may explain. The chain employs TRBV20-1 and TRBJ2-2; maybe TRBD2 (5 bases). Germline lookup yields CDR1 DFQATT and CDR2 SNEGSKA (reference sequence). The CDR3 runs 16 residues. Here the CDR3 DNA reads TGCAGAGCCACCCCGATTGGGATTCTTGGCGCTGGGGAGCTGTATTTT. Translation: CRATPIGILGAGELYF.

Notes on this clonotype: An end of the junction differs from the germline gene, which may be a read error. This chain links TRBV4-1 with TRBJ2-7; D call uncertain. Germline values: CDR1 MGHRA, CDR2 YSYEKL. This CDR3 contains 14 residues. In DNA form, the CDR3 reads TGCGACAGCAGCCAAAGGCCAGCAACCTACGAGCAGTACTTC. Residues: CDSSQRPATYEQYF.

A remark on this clonotype: One junction end disagrees with the germline gene, perhaps due to a read error. This chain uses TRBV20-1 with TRBJ2-3, with TRBD2 matching 9 bases. This CDR3 is 15 amino acids long. Germline V CDR1 and CDR2: DFQATT, SNEGSKA (reference sequence). The CDR3 is CSAPRGRAFPDKQYF. The CDR3 bases are TGCAGTGCCCCGCGCGGGAGGGCCTTCCCAGATAAGCAGTATTTT.

Regarding this clonotype: Germline and junction disagree at one end, which may indicate a read error. This chain links TRBV4-1 with TRBJ1-5; 9 positions match TRBD1. CDR3 size: 16 residues. CDR1 MGHRA and CDR2 YSYEKL come from the germline V gene. The CDR3 coding sequence is TGCGCCAGCAGCGTCCGACAGGGGGACGGCAACCAGCCCCAGCATTTT. It is translated as CASSVRQGDGNQPQHF.

The sample holds one count of this clonotype. Relative to the germline gene, one junction end is altered; a read error may explain this. The chain carries TRBV20-1 and TRBJ1-4; D remains unclear. The germline gives CDR1 DFQATT, CDR2 SNEGSKA (reference sequence). There are 14 residues in the CDR3. The CDR3 spells CSARYEGAREKLFF. CDR3 nucleotide sequence: TGCAGTGCTAGATATGAGGGAGCTAGGGAAAAACTATTTTTT.

The chain links TRBV6-6 to TRBJ2-7; the D is unclear. This CDR3 is 13 amino acids long. The V gene's germline CDR1 is MNHNY and CDR2 SVGAGI (reference sequence). Deletions cut 5 bases from V and 0 bases from J, with 8 bases between. The CDR3 reads CASSRGSSYEQYF. The DNA for the CDR3 is TGTGCCAGCAGTCGCGGCAGCTCCTACGAGCAGTACTTC.

Worth noting for this clonotype: A much larger clone lies a single base off, so this may be a read error. This CDR3 fails to terminate in the conserved phenylalanine or tryptophan, so it likely reflects a read error. This chain uses TRBV7-8 with TRBJ1-5; 8 nucleotides agree with TRBD1. Trimming at V came to 3 bases and at J to 3 bases, leaving 4 bases not matched to a gene. This CDR3 comprises 15 residues. The germline V gene encodes CDR1 SGHVS and CDR2 FQNEAQ. This CDR3 is CASSLDRVNNQPQHY. CDR3 nucleotides: TGTGCCAGCAGCTTGGACAGGGTAAACAATCAGCCCCAGCATTAT.

For this clonotype: The CDR3 does not end in the conserved phenylalanine or tryptophan, so this is likely a read error. The chain is built from TRBV6-5 and TRBJ1-1; D perhaps matches TRBD1 (5 bases). Germline V CDR1 and CDR2: MNHEY, SVGAGI. The CDR3 is 13 amino acids. The CDR3 DNA reads as TGTGCCAGCAGTTTCCGACAGATCACTGAGGCTTTCATT. It is translated as CASSFRQITEAFI.

Comment on this clonotype: Possible read error: a much larger clone is one base away. The CDR3 loop is CAGSTGLAGSTDTQYF. The CDR3 nucleotides read TGTGCCGGCAGCACGGGACTAGCGGGTAGCACAGATACGCAGTATTTT. This chain links TRBV5-8 with TRBJ2-3, with 12 positions matching TRBD2. CDR1 is SGHTS, CDR2 YDEGEE, per germline. The CDR3 has 16 residues.

This clonotype was counted a single time. As the CDR3 is not closed by the conserved phenylalanine or tryptophan, this likely results from a read error. Because the CDR3's place on the DNA is in doubt, the DNA is left out and the CDR3 is given as listed by TCRdb. The chain joins TRBV10-2 to TRBJ2-7; the D segment call TRBD1 is taken from the table without a DNA check. The germline V gene encodes CDR1 WSHSY and CDR2 SAAADI. The CDR3 comprises 14 residues, both ends counted. The CDR3 region is CASGEPTGSHEQYI.

Details on this clonotype: A much more abundant neighbour one base away suggests this may be a read error. The rearrangement links TRBV5-1 to TRBJ1-4; D not certain. The CDR3 sequence is 15 residues long. Per germline, CDR1 SGHRS and CDR2 YFSETQ. Here the CDR3 reads CATSLARATNEKLFF. As DNA, the CDR3 is TGCGCCACCAGCCTGGCTCGAGCAACTAATGAAAAACTGTTTTTT.